This T cell receptor (beta chain) was identified in a study of tumor-infiltrating lymphocytes in primary liver carcinoma. Study results and limitations: Researchers found tumor-adjacent and tumor-blood pairs overlapped less than tumor region pairs.

The germline V gene encodes CDR1 ENHRY and CDR2 SYGVKD. Trimming stripped 2 bases from V and 4 bases from J, with 18 bases between. This CDR3 comprises 17 residues. Note on this clonotype: Its antigen is unknown. A much bigger clone sits one base away, suggesting this may be a read error.

It was unsorted whole blood that yielded blood RNA, and germline DNA was also extracted. The researchers produced TCR beta cDNA from around 500 ng total RNA with a constant-region primer. Slightly modified ARM-PCR served as the procedure for the TCR beta libraries. These libraries came from three rounds of nested multiplex PCR. Running around 10 cycles apiece, the first two PCR rounds relied on TRBV1-TRBV30 forward primers together with a C-beta reverse primer. TCRdb used MiXCR to reprocess the multiplex PCR reads, holding one entry per CDR3 protein. Among 310,000 or so distinct CDR3 sequences listed, around three fifths were seen once.

The chain carries TRBV10-3 and TRBJ2-1, with a tentative D call TRBD1 (6 bases). The sample consisted of peripheral blood. The TCR comes from a man aged 40-49 years with primary liver carcinoma and hepatitis B virus infection. In DNA form, the CDR3 reads TGTGCCATCAGTGAGGGGCCGGCAGGGGTAAATTACAATGAGCAGTTCTTC. It translates to CAISEGPAGVNYNEQFF.